The text below deals with one T cell receptor (beta chain). Its antigen has not been determined. No quality values exist for individual bases; no much larger clone is one base distant. The immunoSEQ Assay, a bias-controlled multiplex PCR, was used to amplify TCRbeta CDR3 regions from genomic DNA. Turning to the authors' computational methods: The number of nucleated cells in each sample was estimated by amplification of reference gene primers within the assay. To quantify the absolute abundance of each unique TCRbeta CDR3 rearrangement, sequence reads were collapsed and filtered. Productive Simpson clonality was computed per sample as the square root of Simpson's diversity index over productive rearrangements. This is the immuneACCESS table as TCRdb keeps it, with only in-frame sequences that have V and J called. A part of the clones is gone; compared with another copy, unresolved V genes explain less than half, and the rest is unexplained. V and J calls and clone size follow that table, whereas D and trimming were derived from the DNA. The sample profile shows almost 200,000 clones; roughly 90% of them were found once. Around 8% of the sample belongs to the ten largest clones.

These data belong to a study of blood T cell repertoires in COVID-19 (dated by TCRdb to about 2020). About the full investigation: Samples from collaborators originated in the United States, Italy and Spain and spanned both the acute and convalescent phases of COVID-19. Where available, HLA class I and class II types were obtained from metadata supplied by the sample provider rather than from assay-based typing. The samples were drawn from two sources: the first 160 participants of the ongoing ImmuneRACE study, and 1,200 or so subjects contributed by 6 global collaborators. A freely available public database, intended as a resource for researchers studying the immune response to SARS-CoV-2, is where the repertoires were released. Sample metadata almost always included a de-identified subject ID, COVID-19 status, age in years and sex. Subjects who had been exposed to COVID-19, were actively infected with it, or had recovered from it provided the deeply sampled blood TCRbeta repertoires that made up the dataset. The prospective study material was composed of cDNA or gDNA derived from T cells, B-cell-depleted T cells, or PBMCs. The investigation overall reported the following: The amount of clinical and demographic metadata varied by source and participant and was provided uncurated.

Taken from cysteine to phenylalanine, the CDR3 has 15 residues. The sequence is cut down to CDR3 DNA, 45 bases in frame from base 1. Trimming at the junction amounts to 1 base on V and 4 bases on J, and the germline ends lie 13 bases apart. For CDR1 and CDR2, the germline V gene lists SNHLY and FYNNEI. Participants in the prospective study were aged roughly 18 to 100 years, lived in about two dozen United States geographic areas, and enrolled through a virtual design. In the prospective study, cohorts were assigned on the basis of participant-reported clinical history obtained from a screening survey and a study questionnaire. Recovered participants in ImmuneRACE Cohort 3 were defined by two consecutive negative NP/OP PCR tests, clearance by a healthcare professional, or resolution of symptoms. Each participant in the prospective study had whole blood, serum and a nasopharyngeal or oropharyngeal swab collected by mobile phlebotomists. Prospective study participants could optionally give additional blood draws and questionnaires over an approximately 2-month period. Before DNA extraction, blood samples from the prospective study were shipped at room temperature or frozen.

Sequenced sample: PBMCs or T cells enriched from blood (not recorded which). The rearranged segments are TRBV2 and TRBJ1-2; the D gene cannot be resolved reliably. This receptor was taken from a woman aged 18-30 years who had recovered from COVID-19. CDR3 reads: CASSEGPGLFYGYTF. In nucleotide form, the sequence is TGTGCCAGCAGTGAAGGGCCAGGACTTTTCTATGGCTACACCTTC.